The 6 T cell receptor beta chains presented below share a single source sample, sequenced in a study of cytomegalovirus exposure and HLA in healthy donors. Use of 60 Vbeta and 13 Jbeta primers characterized the PCR. Only in-frame clones appear in the TCRdb table, and some are missing; sequencing was by immunoSEQ multiplex PCR. The sample lists more than 150,000 clones; around three quarters were seen once. The material sequenced was PBMCs. These receptors originate from a woman aged 50 to 60 in good health and CMV-seropositive.

This chain connects TRBV18 to TRBJ1-5; tentatively, D is TRBD1 (6 bases). In germline, CDR1 is KGHSH, CDR2 LQKENI. Trimming shortened V by 6 bases and J by 0 bases, and 12 bases separated the two germline ends. The CDR3 runs to 15 residues. This CDR3 reads CASSPGQNSNQPQHF. DNA for the CDR3: TGTGCCAGCTCGCCCGGACAGAATAGCAATCAGCCCCAGCATTTT. Complete variable domain (other parts from reference TRBV18 and TRBJ1-5): NAGVMQNPRHLVRRRGQEARLRCSPMKGHSHVYWYRQLPEEGLKFMVYLQKENIIDESGMPKERFSAEFPKEGPSILRIQQVVRGDSAAYFCASSPGQNSNQPQHFGDGTRLSIL.

This clone was observed a handful of times. The genes are TRBV19 and TRBJ2-5; D is perhaps TRBD2 (5 bases). Trimming removed 1 base from V and 1 base from J, with 10 bases in between. This CDR3 has 15 residues. The V gene's germline CDR1 is LNHDA and CDR2 SQIVND (reference sequence). The CDR3 loop is CASSIGGKLQETQYF. Written as DNA, the CDR3 is TGTGCCAGTAGTATAGGAGGGAAACTCCAAGAGACCCAGTACTTC.

For this clone: At one boundary the junction diverges from the germline segment, which might be a read error. The gene calls are TRBV18 and TRBJ1-1; TRBD1 is a possible D gene (5 bases). The CDR3 is 13 residues long. The germline gives CDR1 KGHSH, CDR2 LQKENI. Here the CDR3 DNA reads TGTGCCAGCTCACCAACCTTGGACACTGAAGCCTTCTTT. This sequence encodes CASSPTLDTEAFF.

Turning to this clone: Other DNA sequences in this sample translate to the same CDR3. The chain carries TRBV7-8 and TRBJ1-1, with D unresolved. CDR1 is SGHVS, CDR2 FQNEAQ, per germline. This CDR3 has 16 residues. The V end was cut by 5 bases, the J end by 3 bases, with 19 bases between. CDR3 residues: CASSIRGLIGDTEAFF. CDR3 coding DNA: TGTGCCAGCAGCATCCGCGGGCTGATTGGAGACACTGAAGCTTTCTTT. Drawing the rest from reference TRBV7-8 and TRBJ1-1, the complete variable domain is GAGVSQSPRYKVAKRGQDVALRCDPISGHVSLFWYQQALGQGPEFLTYFQNEAQLDKSGLPSDRFFAERPEGSVSTLKIQRTQQEDSAVYLCASSIRGLIGDTEAFFGQGTRLTVV.

V usage is TRBV7-2 and J usage is TRBJ2-7, with TRBD2 identical over 8 bases. CDR3 length equals 14 residues. CDR1 and CDR2 (germline): SGHTA, FQGNSA. Trimming cost V 5 bases and J 4 bases; bases outside gene matches: 7. The CDR3 nucleotides read TGTGCCAGCAGCCCCGGGGGGGGCAGATACGAGCAGTACTTC. As protein: CASSPGGGRYEQYF.

The rearrangement links TRBV19 to TRBJ1-5, with D perhaps matching TRBD1 (5 bases). Germline assignment: CDR1 LNHDA and CDR2 SQIVND (reference sequence). The CDR3 is 14 amino acids. Trimming shortened V by 3 bases and J by 3 bases, and 9 bases separated the two germline ends. This CDR3 reads CASSIPRVNQPQHF. CDR3 bases: TGTGCCAGTAGTATCCCCAGGGTCAATCAGCCCCAGCATTTT.